Listed below are T cell receptor beta chains from one sample, sequenced in a study of blood T cell repertoires in COVID-19. The method was immunoSEQ multiplex PCR; TCRdb's version includes in-frame clones alone and lacks a portion of them. The repertoire has 160,000 or so clones, about 90% of them found once; the top ten carry roughly 1.2%. Material for sequencing was PBMCs or T cells enriched from blood (not recorded which). The receptor source for this set is a human donor with acute COVID-19. The donor label of this sample is uncertain. Both conserved end residues are part of each CDR3. The D gene is left open where the match is weak. Clone size is shown for a subset of rows, as once, few, many or a class of expanded clone.

v_gene	j_gene	d_gene	abundance	CDR3aa	CDR3nt
TRBV3-1/TRBV3-2	TRBJ1-4	.	.	CASSQDLAGMGEKLFF	TGTGCCAGCAGCCAAGATCTTGCAGGGATGGGGGAAAAACTGTTTTTT
TRBV6-5	TRBJ2-2	.	.	CASSYSGRGTGELFF	TGTGCCAGCAGTTACTCGGGGAGGGGGACCGGGGAGCTGTTTTTT
TRBV11-3	TRBJ2-2	.	.	CASSLTVTGELFF	TGTGCCAGCAGCCTGACAGTTACCGGGGAGCTGTTTTTT
TRBV7-9	TRBJ1-6	.	.	CASSSQGRTNSPLHF	TGTGCCAGCAGCTCACAGGGTAGGACTAATTCACCCCTCCACTTT
TRBV15	TRBJ1-1	.	.	CATSRTRGQKNTEAFF	TGTGCCACCAGCAGGACCCGAGGACAGAAAAACACTGAAGCTTTCTTT
TRBV5-4	TRBJ2-5	TRBD1	once	CASSLGAGGGEETQYF	TGTGCCAGCAGCTTGGGGGCAGGGGGCGGGGAAGAGACCCAGTACTTC
TRBV3-1/TRBV3-2	TRBJ1-4	.	.	CASRAFSTNEKLFF	TGTGCCAGCAGGGCCTTCTCAACTAATGAAAAACTGTTTTTT
TRBV7-2	TRBJ1-1	.	.	CASSSRQRPNTEAFF	TGTGCCAGCAGCTCCCGACAGAGACCGAACACTGAAGCTTTCTTT
TRBV6-2/TRBV6-3	TRBJ1-1	.	.	CASSYRAGVAEAFF	TGTGCCAGCAGTTACAGGGCAGGGGTGGCTGAAGCTTTCTTT
TRBV7-9	TRBJ2-3	TRBD1	.	CASSSTLDRVLEDTQYF	TGTGCCAGCAGCTCCACTCTTGACAGGGTCTTGGAAGATACGCAGTATTTT
TRBV4-1	TRBJ2-7	TRBD2	.	CASSQGLGLASYEQYF	TGCGCCAGCAGCCAAGGGTTGGGACTAGCCTCCTACGAGCAGTACTTC
TRBV11-2	TRBJ2-5	.	.	CASSLGTGPSGTQYF	TGTGCCAGCAGCTTAGGGACTGGACCTTCGGGGACCCAGTACTTC
TRBV5-1	TRBJ2-7	TRBD1	.	CASSLRGLIDEQYF	TGCGCCAGCAGCTTGAGGGGGCTCATTGACGAGCAGTACTTC
TRBV7-9	TRBJ2-7	.	.	CASSPSGQIAYEQYF	TGTGCCAGCAGCCCTTCCGGACAGATAGCCTACGAGCAGTACTTC
TRBV11-3	TRBJ2-1	TRBD2	.	CASSLSQGLAGNNEQFF	TGTGCCAGCAGCTTGTCTCAGGGACTAGCAGGAAACAATGAGCAGTTCTTC
TRBV6-1	TRBJ1-4	.	.	CASSEDLGGNEKLFF	TGTGCCAGCAGTGAGGACCTTGGGGGGAATGAAAAACTGTTTTTT
TRBV11-2	TRBJ2-1	TRBD2	.	CASSLRVVRGAHNEQFF	TGTGCCAGCAGCTTAAGGGTAGTGCGGGGGGCCCACAATGAGCAGTTCTTC
TRBV5-6	TRBJ2-7	.	.	CASSLDRGKYEQYF	TGTGCCAGCAGCTTGGATCGGGGGAAGTACGAGCAGTACTTC
TRBV30	TRBJ2-4	.	.	CAWSVRGLKNIQYF	TGTGCCTGGAGTGTACGGGGTCTCAAAAACATTCAGTACTTC
TRBV6-1	TRBJ1-2	TRBD1	.	CASREDRVIYGYTF	TGTGCCAGCAGGGAAGACAGGGTTATCTATGGCTACACCTTC
TRBV11-3	TRBJ2-3	.	.	CASSLMGEADTQYF	TGTGCCAGCAGCTTAATGGGTGAGGCAGATACGCAGTATTTT
TRBV10-3	TRBJ2-7	TRBD1	.	CAISAGTGVYEQYF	TGTGCCATCAGTGCCGGGACAGGGGTCTACGAGCAGTACTTC
TRBV3-1/TRBV3-2	TRBJ1-2	TRBD1	.	CASSLRTGPNYGYTF	TGTGCCAGCAGCCTGAGGACAGGGCCTAACTATGGCTACACCTTC